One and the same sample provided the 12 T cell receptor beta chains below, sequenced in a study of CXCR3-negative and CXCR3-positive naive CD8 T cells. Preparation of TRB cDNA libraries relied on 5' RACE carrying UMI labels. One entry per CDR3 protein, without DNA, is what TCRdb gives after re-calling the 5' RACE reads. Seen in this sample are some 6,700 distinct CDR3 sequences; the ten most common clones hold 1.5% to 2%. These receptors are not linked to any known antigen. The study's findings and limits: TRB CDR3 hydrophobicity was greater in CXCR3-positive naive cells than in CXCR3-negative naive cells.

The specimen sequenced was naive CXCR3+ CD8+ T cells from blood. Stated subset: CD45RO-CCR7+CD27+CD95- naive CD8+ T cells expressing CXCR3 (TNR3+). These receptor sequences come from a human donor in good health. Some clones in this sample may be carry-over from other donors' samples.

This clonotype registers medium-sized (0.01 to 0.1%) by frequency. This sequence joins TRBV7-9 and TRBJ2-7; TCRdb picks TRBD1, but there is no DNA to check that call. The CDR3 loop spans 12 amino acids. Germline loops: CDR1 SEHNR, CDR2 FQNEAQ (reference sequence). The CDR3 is CASSQTGREQYF.

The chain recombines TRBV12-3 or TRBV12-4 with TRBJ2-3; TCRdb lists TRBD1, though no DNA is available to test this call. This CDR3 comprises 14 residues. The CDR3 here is CASSSPRGPDTQYF.

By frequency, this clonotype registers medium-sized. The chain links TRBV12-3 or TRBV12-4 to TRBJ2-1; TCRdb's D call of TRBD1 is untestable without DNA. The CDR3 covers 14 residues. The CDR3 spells CATVSLTGPNEQFF.

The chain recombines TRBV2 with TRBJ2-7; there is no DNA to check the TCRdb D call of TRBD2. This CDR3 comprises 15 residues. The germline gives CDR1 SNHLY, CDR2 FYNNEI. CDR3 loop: CASSDPLAGRYEQYF.

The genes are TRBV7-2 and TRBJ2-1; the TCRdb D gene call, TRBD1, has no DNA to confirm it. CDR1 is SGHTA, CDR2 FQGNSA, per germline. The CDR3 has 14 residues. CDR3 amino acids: CASSTGTGGGEQFF.

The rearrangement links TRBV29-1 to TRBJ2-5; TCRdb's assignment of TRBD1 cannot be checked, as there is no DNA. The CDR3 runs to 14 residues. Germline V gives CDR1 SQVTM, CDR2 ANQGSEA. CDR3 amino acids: CSVEATGTGETQYF.

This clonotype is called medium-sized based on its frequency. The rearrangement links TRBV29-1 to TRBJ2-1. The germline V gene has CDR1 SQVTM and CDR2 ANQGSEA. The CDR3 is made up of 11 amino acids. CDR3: CSVLENNEQFF.

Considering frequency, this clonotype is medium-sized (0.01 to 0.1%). The CDR3: CSAVPEGAYEQYF. The chain is built from TRBV29-1 and TRBJ2-7. CDR1 SQVTM and CDR2 ANQGSEA come from the germline V gene. This CDR3 is 13 amino acids long.

The CDR3 reads CASNPYGRVTDTQYF. The chain links TRBV28 to TRBJ2-3; without DNA, the TCRdb call of TRBD2 cannot be checked. Germline-derived CDR1 and CDR2 are MDHEN and SYDVKM. This CDR3 comprises 15 residues.

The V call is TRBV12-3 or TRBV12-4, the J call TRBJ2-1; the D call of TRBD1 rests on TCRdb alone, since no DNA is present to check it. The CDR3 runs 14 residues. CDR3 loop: CASSFSGDYNEQFF.

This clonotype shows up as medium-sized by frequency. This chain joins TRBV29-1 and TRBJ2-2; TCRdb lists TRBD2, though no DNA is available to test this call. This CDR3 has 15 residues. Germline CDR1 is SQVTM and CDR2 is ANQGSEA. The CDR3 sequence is CSVAPTGGFSGELFF.

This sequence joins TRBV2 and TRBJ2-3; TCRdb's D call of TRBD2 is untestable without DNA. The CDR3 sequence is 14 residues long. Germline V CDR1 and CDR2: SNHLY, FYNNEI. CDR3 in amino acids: CASSVSGGSDTQYF.